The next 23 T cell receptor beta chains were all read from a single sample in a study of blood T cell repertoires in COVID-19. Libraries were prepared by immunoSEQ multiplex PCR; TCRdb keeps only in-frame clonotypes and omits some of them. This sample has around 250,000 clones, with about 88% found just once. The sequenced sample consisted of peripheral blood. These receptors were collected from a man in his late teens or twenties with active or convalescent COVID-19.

CDR3 region: CASSLRGGEQYF. CDR3 DNA sequence: TGTGCCAGCAGTTTAAGAGGTGGCGAGCAGTACTTC. The V and J genes are TRBV27 and TRBJ2-7; no firm D call. The CDR3 has 12 residues. V was trimmed by 2 bases and J by 6 bases, leaving 8 bases between them. Germline values: CDR1 MNHEY, CDR2 SMNVEV (reference sequence).

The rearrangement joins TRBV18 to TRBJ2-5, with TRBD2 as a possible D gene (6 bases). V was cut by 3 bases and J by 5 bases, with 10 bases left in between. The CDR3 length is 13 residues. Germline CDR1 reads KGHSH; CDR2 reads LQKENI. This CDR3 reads CASSPGGTETQYF. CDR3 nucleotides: TGTGCCAGCTCACCCGGAGGGACCGAGACCCAGTACTTC.

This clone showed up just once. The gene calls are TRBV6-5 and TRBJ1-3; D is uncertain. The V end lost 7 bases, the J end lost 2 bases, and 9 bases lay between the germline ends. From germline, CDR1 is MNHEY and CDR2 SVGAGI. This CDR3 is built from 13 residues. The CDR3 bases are TGTGCCAGCACGCGGGGAACTGGAAACACCATATATTTT. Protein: CASTRGTGNTIYF.

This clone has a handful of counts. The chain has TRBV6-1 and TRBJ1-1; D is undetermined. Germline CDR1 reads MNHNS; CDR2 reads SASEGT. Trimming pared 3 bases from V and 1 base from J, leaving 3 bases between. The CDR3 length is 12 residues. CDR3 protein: CASSDQNTEAFF. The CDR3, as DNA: TGTGCCAGCAGTGACCAGAACACTGAAGCTTTCTTT.

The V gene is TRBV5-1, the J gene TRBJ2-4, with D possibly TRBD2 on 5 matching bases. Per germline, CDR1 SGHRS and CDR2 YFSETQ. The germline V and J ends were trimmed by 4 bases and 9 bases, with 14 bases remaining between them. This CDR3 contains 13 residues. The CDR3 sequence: CASSLGPEGIQYF. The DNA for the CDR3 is TGCGCCAGCAGCCTAGGGCCCGAGGGCATTCAGTACTTC.

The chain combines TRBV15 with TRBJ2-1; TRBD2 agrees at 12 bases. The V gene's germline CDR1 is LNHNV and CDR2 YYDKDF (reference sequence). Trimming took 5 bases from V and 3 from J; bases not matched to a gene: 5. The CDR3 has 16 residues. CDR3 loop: CATSSRLAGVYNEQFF. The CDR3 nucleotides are TGTGCCACCAGCTCCCGACTAGCGGGAGTCTACAATGAGCAGTTCTTC.

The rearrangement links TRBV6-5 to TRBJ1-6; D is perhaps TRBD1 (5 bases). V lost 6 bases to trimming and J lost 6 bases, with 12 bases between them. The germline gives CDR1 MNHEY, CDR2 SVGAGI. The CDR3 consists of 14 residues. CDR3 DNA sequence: TGTGCCAGCAGGACCGGGACTTCTAATTCACCCCTCCACTTT. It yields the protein CASRTGTSNSPLHF.

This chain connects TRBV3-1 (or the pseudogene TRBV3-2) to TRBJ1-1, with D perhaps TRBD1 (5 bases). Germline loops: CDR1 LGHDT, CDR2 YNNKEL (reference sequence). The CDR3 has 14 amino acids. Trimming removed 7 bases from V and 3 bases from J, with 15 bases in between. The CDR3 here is CASTQTDIHTEAFF. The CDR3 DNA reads TGTGCCAGCACTCAGACAGATATTCACACTGAAGCTTTCTTT.

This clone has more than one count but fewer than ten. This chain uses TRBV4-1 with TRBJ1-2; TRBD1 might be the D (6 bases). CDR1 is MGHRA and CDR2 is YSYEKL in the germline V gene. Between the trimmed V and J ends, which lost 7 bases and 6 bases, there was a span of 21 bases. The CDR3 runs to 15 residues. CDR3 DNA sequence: TGCGCCAGCAACCTACAACCCGGGACATTAAATGGCTACACCTTC. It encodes CASNLQPGTLNGYTF.

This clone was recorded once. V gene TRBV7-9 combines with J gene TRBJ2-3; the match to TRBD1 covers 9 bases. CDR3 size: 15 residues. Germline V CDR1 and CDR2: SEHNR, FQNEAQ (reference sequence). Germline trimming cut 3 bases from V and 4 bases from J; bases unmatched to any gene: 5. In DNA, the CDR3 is TGTGCCAGCAGCTTTGGACAGGGGAGTTCAGATACGCAGTATTTT. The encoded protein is CASSFGQGSSDTQYF.

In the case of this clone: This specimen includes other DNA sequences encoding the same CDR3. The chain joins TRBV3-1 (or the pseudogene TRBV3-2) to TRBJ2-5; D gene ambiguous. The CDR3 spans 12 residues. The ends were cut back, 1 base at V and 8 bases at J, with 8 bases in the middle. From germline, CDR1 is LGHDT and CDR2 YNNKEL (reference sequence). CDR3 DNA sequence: TGTGCCAGCAGCCAAGGGAGTCGAACCCAGTACTTC. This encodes CASSQGSRTQYF.

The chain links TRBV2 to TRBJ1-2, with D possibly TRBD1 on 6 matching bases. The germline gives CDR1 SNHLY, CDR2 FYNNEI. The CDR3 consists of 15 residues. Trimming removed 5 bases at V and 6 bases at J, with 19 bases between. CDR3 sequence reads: CASSFTLTGEDGYTF. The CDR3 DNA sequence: TGTGCCAGCAGTTTTACCCTGACAGGCGAGGATGGCTACACCTTC. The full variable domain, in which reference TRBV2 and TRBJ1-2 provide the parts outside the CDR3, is EPEVTQTPSHQVTQMGQEVILRCVPISNHLYFYWYRQILGQKVEFLVSFYNNEISEKSEIFDDQFSVERPDGSNFTLKIRSTKLEDSAMYFCASSFTLTGEDGYTFGSGTRLTVV.

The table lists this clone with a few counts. The CDR3 sequence is CASSLIAEKQYF. CDR3 nucleotide sequence: TGTGCCAGCAGCCTCATCGCGGAGAAGCAGTACTTC. The chain carries TRBV14 and TRBJ2-7; D is unclear. The CDR3 consists of 12 residues. CDR1 is SGHDN and CDR2 is FVKESK in the germline V gene. V was trimmed by 4 bases and J by 8 bases, leaving 12 bases between them.

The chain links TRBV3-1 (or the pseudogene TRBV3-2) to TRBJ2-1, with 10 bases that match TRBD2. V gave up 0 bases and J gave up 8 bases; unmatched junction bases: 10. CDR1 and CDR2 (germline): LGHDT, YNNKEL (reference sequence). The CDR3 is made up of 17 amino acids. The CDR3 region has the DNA TGTGCCAGCAGCCAAGACGCCGCCGGGACTAGCGTCGATGAGCAGTTCTTC. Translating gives CASSQDAAGTSVDEQFF.

The CDR3 sequence is CASSGAGGYETQYF. The CDR3 nucleotides are TGCGCCAGCTCAGGGGCGGGGGGGTACGAGACCCAGTACTTC. This chain joins TRBV5-1 and TRBJ2-5, with 9 positions matching TRBD2. Per germline, CDR1 SGHRS and CDR2 YFSETQ. The CDR3 has 14 residues. The trim removed 7 bases at V and 5 bases at J, leaving 9 bases unmatched.

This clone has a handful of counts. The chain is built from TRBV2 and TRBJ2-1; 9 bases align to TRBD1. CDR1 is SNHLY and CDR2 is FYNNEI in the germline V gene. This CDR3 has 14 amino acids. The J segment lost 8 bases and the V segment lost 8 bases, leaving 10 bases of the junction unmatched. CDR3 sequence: CASAPGQGRDEQFF. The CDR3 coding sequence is TGTGCCAGCGCTCCGGGACAGGGCAGGGATGAGCAGTTCTTC.

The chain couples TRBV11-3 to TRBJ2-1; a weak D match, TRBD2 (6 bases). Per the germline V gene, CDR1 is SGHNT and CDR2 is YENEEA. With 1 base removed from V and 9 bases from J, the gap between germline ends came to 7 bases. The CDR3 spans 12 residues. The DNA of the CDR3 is TGTGCCAGCAGCTTAGCGGGGGTTGAGCAGTTCTTC. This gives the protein CASSLAGVEQFF.

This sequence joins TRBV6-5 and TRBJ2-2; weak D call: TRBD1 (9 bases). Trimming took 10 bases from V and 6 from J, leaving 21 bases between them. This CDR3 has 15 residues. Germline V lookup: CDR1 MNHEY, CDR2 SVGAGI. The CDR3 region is CATGRGQGESGELFF. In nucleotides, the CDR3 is TGTGCCACCGGGAGGGGACAGGGTGAATCCGGGGAGCTGTTTTTT.

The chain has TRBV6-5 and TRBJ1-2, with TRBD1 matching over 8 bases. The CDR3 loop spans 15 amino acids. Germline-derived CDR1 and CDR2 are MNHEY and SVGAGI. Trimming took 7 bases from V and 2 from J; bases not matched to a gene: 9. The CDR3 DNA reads TGTGCCAGCACCGCGAGGCGGACAGGGAACTATGGCTACACCTTC. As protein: CASTARRTGNYGYTF.

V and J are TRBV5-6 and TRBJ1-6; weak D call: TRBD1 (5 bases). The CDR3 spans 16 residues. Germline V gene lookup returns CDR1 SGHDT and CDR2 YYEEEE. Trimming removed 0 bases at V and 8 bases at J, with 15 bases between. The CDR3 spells CASSLGQKMVYSPLHF. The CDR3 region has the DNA TGTGCCAGCAGCTTGGGACAGAAAATGGTATATTCACCCCTCCACTTT.

CDR3 sequence (DNA): TGTGCCAGCAGCTTATATGAGGGGGGGGCTTACCAAGAGACCCAGTACTTC. This codes for CASSLYEGGAYQETQYF. The chain has TRBV13 and TRBJ2-5; TRBD2 might be the D (7 bases). The length of the CDR3 is 17 residues. Trimming took 2 bases from V and 0 from J, leaving 16 bases between them. Looked up from germline, CDR1 is PRHDT and CDR2 is FYEKMQ (reference sequence).

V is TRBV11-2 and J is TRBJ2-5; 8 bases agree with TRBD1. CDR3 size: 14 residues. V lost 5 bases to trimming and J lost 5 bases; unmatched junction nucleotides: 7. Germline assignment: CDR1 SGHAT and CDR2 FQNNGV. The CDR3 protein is CASSPRTGYETQYF. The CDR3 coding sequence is TGTGCCAGCAGCCCAAGGACAGGGTACGAGACCCAGTACTTC.

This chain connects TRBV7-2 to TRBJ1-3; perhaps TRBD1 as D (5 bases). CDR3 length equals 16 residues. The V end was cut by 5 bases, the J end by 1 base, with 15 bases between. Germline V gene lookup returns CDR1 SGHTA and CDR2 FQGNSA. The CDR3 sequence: CASSARVLLSGNTIYF. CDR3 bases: TGTGCCAGCAGCGCCAGGGTACTATTGTCTGGAAACACCATATATTTT.